This T cell receptor beta chain appears in the sequencing data of a study of beta chain features in type 1 diabetes. The CDR3 covers 18 residues. V lost 5 bases, J lost 4 bases, and 23 bases lay in between. Germline V gives CDR1 SGHVS, CDR2 FNYEAQ. Expressed TCRB transcripts were sequenced, since all the RNA that had been isolated was reverse transcribed. This table comes from immunoSEQ multiplex PCR, and its TCRdb copy is limited to in-frame clones, with some not included. The profile shows some 500,000 clones, 11% of them singletons. The TCR sequence derives from a woman aged 18-35 years in good health. The rearrangement joins TRBV7-6 to TRBJ1-4; D perhaps matches TRBD1 (6 bases). Specimen: naive CD4+ T cells from blood. CDR3 protein: CASSGQLGRENLNEKLFF. DNA for the CDR3: TGTGCCAGCAGCGGACAGTTGGGCAGGGAGAACCTTAATGAAAAACTGTTTTTT.